The 22 T cell receptor beta chains listed next were all sequenced from one sample in a study of CD4 and CD8 cells across lung adenocarcinoma regions. One entry per CDR3 protein results from TCRdb running MiXCR on the PCR reads. The top ten clones hold roughly 24% of a sample with 8,200 or so distinct CDR3 sequences, about three fifths of them seen once. The sample taken for sequencing was CD4+ T cells from the center of a lung tumor. The receptor source for this set is a female donor with lung adenocarcinoma. The CD4 and CD8 labels of this study may be unreliable.

The J gene is TRBJ2-3, the V gene TRBV6-5; D possibly corresponds to TRBD2 (7 bases). The germline V gene encodes CDR1 MNHEY and CDR2 SVGAGI. CDR3 length: 16 amino acids. V was shortened by 2 bases and J by 12 bases, with 24 bases between the two germline ends. CDR3 coding DNA: TGTGCCAGCAGTTACGGTGGGGGGGGCGCCAAAAACACTCAGTATTTT. Translating gives CASSYGGGGAKNTQYF.

This clonotype appeared a single time. J is TRBJ2-5 and V is TRBV6-1, with D perhaps TRBD1 or TRBD2 (6 bases each). There are 15 residues in the CDR3. V lost 9 bases and J 8 bases, leaving 25 bases between the germline ends. Germline loops: CDR1 MNHNS, CDR2 SASEGT. The CDR3 reads CARRSGGRGSDTQYF. As DNA, the CDR3 is TGTGCCAGGAGGTCCGGGGGCCGGGGCTCGGATACCCAGTACTTC.

A few counts support this clonotype. The chain carries TRBV6-1 and TRBJ2-7, with D perhaps TRBD2 (6 bases). This CDR3 contains 16 residues. V was clipped by 8 bases and J by 1 base, with 21 bases between them. CDR1 and CDR2 (germline): MNHNS, SASEGT. The DNA for the CDR3 is TGTGCCAGCTGGGGTTTTAGACTAGGATTTTCCTACGAGCAGTACTTC. It is translated as CASWGFRLGFSYEQYF.

Ten or more counts support this clonotype. The rearrangement uses TRBV4-1 and TRBJ1-6, with no clear D. The V end lost 2 bases, the J end lost 0 bases, and 8 bases lay between the germline ends. The CDR3 runs 16 residues. Germline V gene lookup returns CDR1 MGHRA and CDR2 YSYEKL. CDR3 sequence reads: CASSQHTSSYNSPLHF. The CDR3 DNA sequence: TGCGCCAGCAGCCAACACACGAGCTCCTATAATTCACCCCTCCACTTT.

On this clonotype: Since the CDR3 does not end with the conserved phenylalanine or tryptophan, this likely comes from a read error. The limits of the CDR3 on the DNA are not certain, so only TCRdb's listed CDR3 is given. The chain links TRBV7-3 to TRBJ2-1; the D call in the table, TRBD2, was not verified against the DNA. The CDR3 spans 15 amino acids, including both terminal residues. Looked up from germline, CDR1 is SGHTA and CDR2 is FQGTGA. CDR3 region: CASSPLPGKWTGLAP.

V is TRBV10-3 and J is TRBJ2-3, with TRBD2 matching over 11 bases. The J segment lost 2 bases and the V segment lost 6 bases, leaving 7 bases of the junction unmatched. The CDR3 has 16 residues. Germline assignment: CDR1 ENHRY and CDR2 SYGVKD. For the CDR3, the DNA is TGTGCCATCAGGAGGGGACTAGCGGCCCACACAGATACGCAGTATTTT. Encoded protein: CAIRRGLAAHTDTQYF.

This clonotype has more than one count but fewer than ten. The rearrangement joins TRBV7-2 to TRBJ2-1; D gene uncertain. The DNA end is more similar to TRBJ2-5, so the J call may be wrong. The CDR3 totals 16 residues. Germline loops: CDR1 SGHTA, CDR2 FQGNSA. Here the CDR3 reads CASSLDATTSRETQYF. The CDR3, as DNA: TGTGCCAGCAGCTTAGATGCCACCACCTCGCGGGAGACCCAGTACTTC.

This clonotype came up a few times. The rearrangement joins TRBV9 to TRBJ2-1; 13 bases map to TRBD2. Germline V CDR1 and CDR2: SGDLS, YYNGEE. The CDR3 is made up of 16 amino acids. The ends lost 3 bases at V and 3 bases at J; junction bases unmatched: 3. Here the CDR3 DNA reads TGTGCCAGCAGCGAGGGACTAGCGGGACTCTACAATGAGCAGTTCTTC. Translating gives CASSEGLAGLYNEQFF.

The CDR3, as DNA: TGTGCCAGCAGTTACGTGGGTTCCAAAAACATTCAGTACTTC. Its protein product is CASSYVGSKNIQYF. The V call is TRBV6-5, the J call TRBJ2-4; D call uncertain. The CDR3 runs to 14 residues. Germline V gene lookup returns CDR1 MNHEY and CDR2 SVGAGI. The V gene lost 2 bases and the J gene lost 2 bases, with 7 bases spanning the gap.

This chain joins TRBV27 and TRBJ2-2; D is perhaps TRBD2 (6 bases). The CDR3 loop spans 15 amino acids. Germline CDR1 MNHEY, CDR2 SMNVEV (reference sequence). V lost 5 bases to trimming and J lost 2 bases, with 12 bases between them. The CDR3 sequence: CASSTTGVNTGELFF. The DNA of the CDR3 is TGTGCCAGCAGTACCACGGGAGTCAACACCGGGGAGCTGTTTTTT.

This clonotype has at least ten counts. The genes are TRBV6-2 or TRBV6-3 and TRBJ2-5; TRBD2 agrees at 8 bases. The J call is uncertain, as TRBJ2-7 better fits the DNA end. CDR3 length: 14 residues. Looked up from germline, CDR1 is MNHEY and CDR2 is SVGEGT. The CDR3 region is CASTTAGVEYEQYF. As DNA, the CDR3 is TGTGCCAGCACCACAGCGGGGGTCGAATACGAGCAGTACTTC.

This chain uses TRBV6-5 with TRBJ2-3; the D gene is possibly TRBD1 (5 bases). The CDR3 totals 13 residues. V lost 2 bases and J lost 3, with 6 bases in between. The V gene's germline CDR1 is MNHEY and CDR2 SVGAGI. The CDR3 reads CASSYGATDTQYF. CDR3 DNA sequence: TGTGCCAGCAGTTACGGGGCAACAGATACGCAGTATTTT.

CDR3 amino acids: CASGLYTSGTGLEKLFF. The DNA for the CDR3 is TGTGCTAGTGGTTTGTACACCTCCGGGACAGGTCTGGAAAAACTGTTTTTT. The chain links TRBV12-5 to TRBJ1-4; TRBD1 agrees at 8 bases. Germline V gives CDR1 LGHNT, CDR2 FRNRAP. This CDR3 has 17 residues. Germline trimming cut 2 bases from V and 8 bases from J; bases unmatched to any gene: 13.

This chain uses TRBV10-3 with TRBJ2-3, with TRBD2 as a possible D gene (5 bases). Germline CDR1 is ENHRY and CDR2 is SYGVKD. The CDR3 consists of 14 residues. Trimming left V 7 bases short and J 5 bases short, with 16 bases between. Here the CDR3 reads CAIKEASLEDTQYF. Here the CDR3 DNA reads TGTGCCATCAAGGAAGCTAGCCTGGAAGATACGCAGTATTTT.

The table lists this clonotype with a few counts. V and J are TRBV27 and TRBJ1-3, with a weak D call TRBD1 (6 bases). The CDR3 runs 16 residues. Trimming took 6 bases from V and 2 from J, leaving 17 bases between them. Per the germline V gene, CDR1 is MNHEY and CDR2 is SMNVEV (reference sequence). In nucleotides, the CDR3 is TGTGCCAGCAGCTTCCACGCAGGGGTAGCTGGAAACACCATATATTTT. Amino acid sequence: CASSFHAGVAGNTIYF.

Many counts were recorded for this clonotype. This chain connects TRBV4-1 to TRBJ1-1; TRBD1 aligns across 7 bases. The germline V gene has CDR1 MGHRA and CDR2 YSYEKL. This CDR3 has 15 residues. J was trimmed by 7 bases and V by 5 bases; bases with no gene match: 13. CDR3 nucleotides: TGCGCCAGCAGCTCCCTTCTACAGGGGCGAAATGAAGCTTTCTTT. This encodes CASSSLLQGRNEAFF.

The chain couples TRBV7-2 to TRBJ2-1, with a weak D call TRBD2 (5 bases). Trimming pared 1 base from V and 5 bases from J, leaving 9 bases between. In germline, CDR1 is SGHTA, CDR2 FQGNSA. The CDR3 loop spans 14 amino acids. CDR3 amino acids: CASSLVGLHNEQFF. For the CDR3, the DNA is TGTGCCAGCAGCTTAGTTGGACTTCACAATGAGCAGTTCTTC.

As regards this clonotype: An end of the junction differs from the germline gene, which may be a read error. The chain links TRBV27 to TRBJ2-4, with TRBD2 matching 8 bases. The CDR3 is made up of 15 amino acids. Germline values: CDR1 MNHEY, CDR2 SMNVEV (reference sequence). The CDR3 region has the DNA TGTGCCAGCACCAACCTCGGCGCGGGGGGAAACGTCCTGTCCTTC. This sequence encodes CASTNLGAGGNVLSF.

In DNA, the CDR3 is TGTGCCACCAGGACTAGCGGGGGGACCGGGGCGCAGTTTTTT. This gives the protein CATRTSGGTGAQFF. The chain links TRBV6-1 to TRBJ2-2, with 14 bases that match TRBD2. J lost 16 bases, V lost 10 bases, and 14 bases had no gene match. Per the germline V gene, CDR1 is MNHNS and CDR2 is SASEGT. The CDR3 loop spans 14 amino acids.

This clonotype was detected once. The chain has TRBV11-3 and TRBJ2-3; D is unresolved. Germline V gene data show CDR1 as SGHNT and CDR2 as YENEEA. The CDR3 contains 14 residues. Between the trimmed V and J ends, which lost 0 bases and 5 bases, there was a span of 9 bases. The CDR3 nucleotides are TGTGCCAGCAGCTTAGATGGGCTAGTAGATACGCAGTATTTT. Protein product: CASSLDGLVDTQYF.

The chain recombines TRBV5-5 with TRBJ1-2; a possible D gene is TRBD1 (6 bases). The V gene lost 5 bases and the J gene lost 7 bases, with 18 bases spanning the gap. This CDR3 has 14 amino acids. Germline V CDR1 and CDR2: SGHKS, YYEKEE (reference sequence). The CDR3 region has the DNA TGTGCCAGCAGTTTACTGACAGGAGCCAGTGGCTACACCTTC. It encodes CASSLLTGASGYTF. Full variable domain (missing parts from reference TRBV5-5 and TRBJ1-2): DAGVTQSPTHLIKTRGQQVTLRCSPISGHKSVSWYQQVLGQGPQFIFQYYEKEERGRGNFPDRFSARQFPNYSSELNVNALLLGDSALYLCASSLLTGASGYTFGSGTRLTVV.

In its sample, this clonotype is medium-sized. V is TRBV6-5 and J is TRBJ2-3; perhaps TRBD1 as D (6 bases). The germline V and J ends were trimmed by 6 bases and 7 bases, with 14 bases remaining between them. This CDR3 contains 13 residues. In germline, CDR1 is MNHEY, CDR2 SVGAGI. The CDR3 DNA follows: TGTGCCAGCAGGATGACAGGCGTTAATACGCAGTATTTT. Translation: CASRMTGVNTQYF.